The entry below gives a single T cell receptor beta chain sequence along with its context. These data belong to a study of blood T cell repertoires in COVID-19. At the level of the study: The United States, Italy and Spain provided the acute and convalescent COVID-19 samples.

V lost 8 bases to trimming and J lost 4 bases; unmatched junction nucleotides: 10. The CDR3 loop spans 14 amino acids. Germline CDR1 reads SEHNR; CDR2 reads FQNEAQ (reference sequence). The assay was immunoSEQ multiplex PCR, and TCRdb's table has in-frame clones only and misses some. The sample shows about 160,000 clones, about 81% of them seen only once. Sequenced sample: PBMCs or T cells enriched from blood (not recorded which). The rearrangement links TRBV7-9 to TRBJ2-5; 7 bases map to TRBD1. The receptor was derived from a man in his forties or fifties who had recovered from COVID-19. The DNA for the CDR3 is TGTGCCAGCGTACAGAGACAGGGTCGAGAGACCCAGTACTTC. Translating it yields CASVQRQGRETQYF.